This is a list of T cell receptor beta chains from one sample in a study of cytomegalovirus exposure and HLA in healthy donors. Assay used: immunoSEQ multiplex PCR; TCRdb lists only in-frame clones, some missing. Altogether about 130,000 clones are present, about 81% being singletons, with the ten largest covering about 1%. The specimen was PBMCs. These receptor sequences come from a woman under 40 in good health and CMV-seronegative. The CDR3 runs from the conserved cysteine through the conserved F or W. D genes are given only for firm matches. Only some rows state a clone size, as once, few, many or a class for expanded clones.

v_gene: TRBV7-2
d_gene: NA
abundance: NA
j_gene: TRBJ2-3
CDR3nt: TGTGCCAGCAGCTTAGCAGGCGGGTCAGATACGCAGTATTTT
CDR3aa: CASSLAGGSDTQYF

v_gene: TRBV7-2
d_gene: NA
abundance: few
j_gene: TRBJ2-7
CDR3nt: TGTGCCAGCAGCTTCTCCCCGGATAGCAGTTTCTACGAGCAGTACTTC
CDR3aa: CASSFSPDSSFYEQYF

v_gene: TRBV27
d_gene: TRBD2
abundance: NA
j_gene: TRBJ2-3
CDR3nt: TGTGCCAGCAGCCGGCGGGGAGGGAGCACAGATACGCAGTATTTT
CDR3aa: CASSRRGGSTDTQYF

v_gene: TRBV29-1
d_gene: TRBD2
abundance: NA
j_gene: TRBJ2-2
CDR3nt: TGCAGCGCCCACCTTAGCGGGGGGGGATACACCGGGGAGCTGTTTTTT
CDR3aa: CSAHLSGGGYTGELFF

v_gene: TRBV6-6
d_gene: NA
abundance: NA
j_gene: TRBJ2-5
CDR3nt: TGTGCCAGCAGTACGGGGGTAGCCAAAGAGACCCAGTACTTC
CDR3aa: CASSTGVAKETQYF

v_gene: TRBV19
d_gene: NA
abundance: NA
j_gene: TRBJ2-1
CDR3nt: TGTGCCAGTAGTATAGGGGCAGTGCAGTCCTACAATGAGCAGTTCTTC
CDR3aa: CASSIGAVQSYNEQFF

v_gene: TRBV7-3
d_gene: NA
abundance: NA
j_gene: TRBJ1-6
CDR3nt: TGTGCCAGCAGCCCCTTCAGGGATTCACCCCTCCACTTT
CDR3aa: CASSPFRDSPLHF

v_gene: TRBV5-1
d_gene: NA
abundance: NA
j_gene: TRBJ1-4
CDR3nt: TGCGCCAGCAGCCAAAGTGACAGTAATGAAAAACTGTTTTTT
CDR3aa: CASSQSDSNEKLFF

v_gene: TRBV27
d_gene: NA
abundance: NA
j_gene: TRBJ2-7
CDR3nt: TGTGCCAGCAGTTTAATCGCAGGGCTCCCCTACGAGCAGTACTTC
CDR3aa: CASSLIAGLPYEQYF

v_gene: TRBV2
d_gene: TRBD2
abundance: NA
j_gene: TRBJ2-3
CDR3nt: TGTGCCAGCAAAGAACTAGCGGGAGGGAGGGATACGCAGTATTTT
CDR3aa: CASKELAGGRDTQYF

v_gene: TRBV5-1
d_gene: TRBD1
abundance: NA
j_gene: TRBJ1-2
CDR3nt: TGCGCCAGCAGCTTGGGGGGACAGGTATATGGCTACACCTTC
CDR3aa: CASSLGGQVYGYTF

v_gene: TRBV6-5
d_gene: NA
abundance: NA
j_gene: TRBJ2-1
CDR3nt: TGTGCCAGCAGTTACTCTGCGGGAATATACAATGAGCAGTTCTTC
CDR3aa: CASSYSAGIYNEQFF

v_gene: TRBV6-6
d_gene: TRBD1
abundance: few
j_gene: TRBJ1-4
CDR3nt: TGTGCCAGCAGGGACAGGGTGAATGAAAAACTGTTTTTT
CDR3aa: CASRDRVNEKLFF

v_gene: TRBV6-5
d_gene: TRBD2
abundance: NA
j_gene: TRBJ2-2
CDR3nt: TGTGCCAGCAGCCGACTAGCGGGAGACACCGGGGAGCTGTTTTTT
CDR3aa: CASSRLAGDTGELFF

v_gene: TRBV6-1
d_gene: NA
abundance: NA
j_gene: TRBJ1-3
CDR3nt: TGTGCCAGCAGAGCGACAGGAGTCGGAAACACCATATATTTT
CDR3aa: CASRATGVGNTIYF

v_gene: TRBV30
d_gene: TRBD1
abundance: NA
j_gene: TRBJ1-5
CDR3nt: TGTGCCTGGACCAGGGGGGACAATCAGCCCCAGCATTTT
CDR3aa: CAWTRGDNQPQHF